This TCR beta chain was sequenced for a study of blood T cells in healthy people across ages (dated by TCRdb to between 2015 and 2016). About the study as a whole: Template switching captured roughly one uniquely barcoded TCR beta cDNA molecule per two T cells in model experiments. The study measured age-related changes in TCR beta repertoire diversity using deep sequencing normalized with unique cDNA molecular identifiers. The donors were divided into four age groups: young (average about 16 years), middle-aged (almost 40), aged (approximately 64) and long-lived (about 79). To avoid experimental bias, donors of different ages were distributed randomly across sequencing lanes. Two additional independent replicas of 1 million unique cDNA reads from the same blood draw were analyzed for two donors (one aged 18 to 30 and one aged 80 or older). On the study overall, not on this receptor specifically: Compared with the aged group, the long-lived group had more naive CD4+ T cells, fewer expanded clones and increased TCR diversity, a pattern suggesting age selection. Donor CMV infection status was unknown, potentially confounding age-related changes in expanded clonotypes. Since profiling was done on bulk unsorted PBMCs, naive and antigen-experienced compartments could not be conclusively compared. There was a strong correlation between observed TCR beta diversity and the percentage of naive T cells measured by flow cytometry. Total diversity estimates from one million sequenced T cells were considered lower bounds and underestimates. As age increased, observed TCR beta diversity per million T cells dropped in a roughly linear way, and a significant reduction was already evident by age about 40.

V gives up 6 bases and J gives up 6 bases, and the segment between their germline ends measures 14 bases. The CDR3 runs 13 residues from the cysteine to the phenylalanine. The CDR3 DNA has 39 bases and is translated from base 1. In the germline V gene, CDR1 corresponds to MNHNS and CDR2 to SASEGT. The approximately 39 donors, aged about 6 to 95 years, were systemically healthy Caucasian individuals from Russia. Roughly 11 milliliters of peripheral blood were drawn from each donor into EDTA-treated Vacutainer tubes. PBMCs were isolated by Ficoll-Paque density-gradient centrifugation, with at least 6 million obtained per sample. Total RNA was extracted from PBMCs with Trizol reagent, with at least 6 micrograms obtained per sample. For every donor, an aliquot of PBMCs went through flow cytometry to measure the percentages of naive CD45RAhigh/CD27high T cells. This clonotype was seen only a few times. Its target antigen remains unknown. The input lacks base qualities; no much larger clone sits a single base away.

The method was 5' RACE. The listed sequencing device is Illumina HiSeq 2500. A second PCR of 7 to 11 cycles was performed with a sample-barcoded 5' primer and a J-beta primer mix. A template-switch 5' adaptor carrying 12 random nucleotides introduced a unique molecular identifier onto each TCR beta cDNA molecule. At least 2.5 million CDR3-containing paired-end reads were obtained from each sample. First-strand cDNA was synthesized from all RNA with the Mint cDNA synthesis kit, primed by a TRBC-specific oligonucleotide. All cDNA was treated with uracil-DNA glycosylase and then went through a first 18-cycle PCR with the universal primers M1SS and BC2_uni_R. The study's processing was this. For normalization, 1 million high-quality reads, each with a distinct molecular identifier, were randomly selected from each sample. Instead of being binned into consensus sequences, reads that shared molecular identifiers were thrown out. MiTCR, with a Q25 quality threshold and the strictest error-elimination algorithm, was used for CDR3 identification, clonotype clustering and error correction. A nonparametric unseen species model with Euler transformation was used to estimate a lower bound on total TCR beta diversity. TCRdb took the public reads, trimmed them with fastp at Q25, ran MiXCR for clone calling and kept in-frame beta chains. Here each entry gathers all rows of one CDR3 protein and keeps the most common genes and DNA. These V and J calls are TCRdb output, not the study's own analysis. The sample table records about a million distinct CDR3 sequences; 45% to 60% of these occur just once. The ten largest clones add up to about a fifth of the sample.

The V and J genes are TRBV6-1 and TRBJ2-5; no confident D gene assignment can be made. The sequenced sample was blood. The sequence was obtained from a woman in her sixties in good health. The CDR3 protein sequence reads: CASRPGPEKTQYF. The nucleotide sequence is TGTGCCAGCAGACCGGGCCCCGAGAAGACCCAGTACTTC.